The 24 T cell receptor beta chains presented below share a single source sample, sequenced in a study of PD-1 blockade in classical Hodgkin lymphoma. Some clones are missing from TCRdb's copy, which holds only in-frame ones; the method was immunoSEQ multiplex PCR. The table has about 97,000 clones, 80% to 85% seen once; the top ten hold roughly an eighth. Each of the patients experienced relapse following autologous stem cell transplantation, and their brentuximab vedotin exposure differed. The sample here was peripheral blood mononuclear cells (PBMCs), taken at baseline. These receptors all stem from a human donor with classical Hodgkin lymphoma.

The chain carries TRBV19 and TRBJ2-5; D may be TRBD1 (5 bases). The CDR3 covers 14 residues. Trimming took 3 bases from V and 1 from J, leaving 9 bases between them. The germline V gene has CDR1 LNHDA and CDR2 SQIVND (reference sequence). The CDR3, as DNA: TGTGCCAGTAGTATGGGGCAGGTCCAAGAGACCCAGTACTTC. This translates into CASSMGQVQETQYF.

The chain joins TRBV11-1 to TRBJ1-5; 7 bases match TRBD1. Germline trimming cut 1 base from V and 5 bases from J; bases unmatched to any gene: 2. The CDR3 runs to 14 residues. CDR1 SGHAT and CDR2 FQDESV come from the germline V gene (reference sequence). This CDR3 reads CASSLGTGDQPQHF. Written as DNA, the CDR3 is TGTGCCAGCAGCTTAGGGACAGGAGATCAGCCCCAGCATTTT.

The chain combines TRBV19 with TRBJ1-4; possible D gene TRBD1, 5 bases. Per germline, CDR1 LNHDA and CDR2 SQIVND (reference sequence). The CDR3 is 16 amino acids. The V and J ends lost 1 base and 7 bases respectively, with 16 bases between them. This CDR3 reads CASSIGSGGVGEKLFF. The CDR3 nucleotides read TGTGCCAGTAGTATAGGATCTGGAGGGGTTGGTGAAAAACTGTTTTTT.

The rearrangement joins TRBV30 to TRBJ1-5; D perhaps matches TRBD1 (5 bases). From germline, CDR1 is GTSNPN and CDR2 SVGIG (reference sequence). The CDR3 runs 14 residues. V shed 0 bases and J shed 5 bases, with 11 bases lying between them. In DNA, the CDR3 is TGTGCCTGGAGTGTACTGGGGGGGGATCAGCCCCAGCATTTT. Amino acid sequence: CAWSVLGGDQPQHF.

The CDR3 is CASSPGRPNQPQHF. CDR3 DNA: TGCGCCAGCAGCCCGGGGAGGCCGAATCAGCCCCAGCATTTT. The chain combines TRBV5-1 with TRBJ1-5; no definite D call. Germline V gene data show CDR1 as SGHRS and CDR2 as YFSETQ. CDR3 length equals 14 residues. V was trimmed by 4 bases and J by 4 bases, leaving 12 bases between them.

V usage is TRBV28 and J usage is TRBJ2-1, with D perhaps matching TRBD1 (6 bases). Trimming left V 6 bases short and J 7 bases short, with 16 bases between. This CDR3 spans 14 amino acids. Germline CDR1 reads MDHEN; CDR2 reads SYDVKM. The CDR3 coding sequence is TGTGCCAGCAGCTCCGGGACACTGGGAAATGAGCAGTTCTTC. Residues: CASSSGTLGNEQFF. The variable domain in full, completed from reference TRBV28 and TRBJ2-1, reads DVKVTQSSRYLVKRTGEKVFLECVQDMDHENMFWYRQDPGLGLRLIYFSYDVKMKEKGDIPEGYSVSREKKERFSLILESASTNQTSMYLCASSSGTLGNEQFFGPGTRLTVL.

This clone was recorded once. The CDR3 region has the DNA TGTGCCAGCAGTATGCGGACAGGGGCCCATGGCTACACCTTC. Translating gives CASSMRTGAHGYTF. This chain links TRBV2 with TRBJ1-2; TRBD1 agrees at 9 bases. The junction had 7 bases not matched to a gene; V was cut back by 5 bases and J by 6 bases. Germline CDR1 SNHLY, CDR2 FYNNEI. This CDR3 has 14 amino acids.

V usage is TRBV6-6 and J usage is TRBJ2-5, with D perhaps being TRBD1 or TRBD2 (5 bases each). Looked up from germline, CDR1 is MNHNY and CDR2 is SVGAGI (reference sequence). Trimming took 1 base from V and 1 from J, leaving 10 bases between them. This CDR3 is built from 15 residues. CDR3 DNA: TGTGCCAGCAGTTACTGGGACGTCGGCCAAGAGACCCAGTACTTC. This codes for CASSYWDVGQETQYF.

V and J are TRBV30 and TRBJ1-2, with D maybe TRBD1 (6 bases). The germline CDR1 and CDR2 sequences are GTSNPN and SVGIG (reference sequence). The V gene lost 4 bases and the J gene lost 4 bases, with 16 bases spanning the gap. This CDR3 is built from 14 residues. CDR3 region: CAWTSRTGIYGYTF. CDR3 nucleotides: TGTGCCTGGACCAGTCGAACAGGGATCTATGGCTACACCTTC.

CDR3 protein: CASSFTVSSYNEQFF. The CDR3 coding sequence is TGCGCCAGCAGCTTTACAGTGAGCTCCTACAATGAGCAGTTCTTC. The rearrangement links TRBV5-1 to TRBJ2-1; no definite D call. This CDR3 has 15 amino acids. Germline CDR1 SGHRS, CDR2 YFSETQ. V was cut by 2 bases and J by 0 bases, with 9 bases left in between.

The CDR3 here is CASSLIGLGEATNEKLFF. CDR3 sequence (DNA): TGTGCCAGCAGTTTAATTGGGCTGGGGGAGGCAACTAATGAAAAACTGTTTTTT. V and J are TRBV28 and TRBJ1-4; D is possibly TRBD1 (5 bases). CDR1 MDHEN and CDR2 SYDVKM come from the germline V gene. Trimming shortened V by 2 bases and J by 0 bases, and 16 bases separated the two germline ends. The CDR3 is 18 amino acids.

This rearrangement joins TRBV7-9 to TRBJ2-7; D remains unclear. Germline CDR1 SEHNR, CDR2 FQNEAQ (reference sequence). The ends were cut back, 0 bases at V and 5 bases at J, with 8 bases in the middle. The CDR3 is 13 residues long. CDR3 in amino acids: CASSLAGADEQYF. In DNA form, the CDR3 reads TGTGCCAGCAGCTTAGCGGGCGCTGACGAGCAGTACTTC.

The V and J genes are TRBV6-5 and TRBJ1-1; no clear D. V dropped 5 bases and J dropped 0 bases, with 10 bases sitting between them. The CDR3 totals 14 residues. CDR1 and CDR2 from the germline V gene are MNHEY and SVGAGI. The CDR3 region is CASSVRHLNTEAFF. The DNA of the CDR3 is TGTGCCAGCAGTGTGCGGCATTTGAACACTGAAGCTTTCTTT.

This sequence joins TRBV5-1 and TRBJ2-3; D possibly uses TRBD1 or TRBD2 (5 bases each). V lost 0 bases to trimming and J lost 1 base, with 9 bases between them. The CDR3 totals 15 residues. Germline-derived CDR1 and CDR2 are SGHRS and YFSETQ. CDR3 residues: CASSLGDPRTDTQYF. The CDR3 DNA reads as TGCGCCAGCAGCTTGGGGGACCCTCGCACAGATACGCAGTATTTT.

The chain links TRBV19 to TRBJ2-7; 12 bases map to TRBD2. This CDR3 region has 17 residues. Looked up from germline, CDR1 is LNHDA and CDR2 is SQIVND (reference sequence). With 3 bases clipped from V and 3 bases from J, the junction kept 9 bases outside the gene matches. The CDR3 DNA is TGTGCCAGTAGTATTCGGACTAGCGGGGTGCAGGTCTACGAGCAGTACTTC. The encoded protein is CASSIRTSGVQVYEQYF.

With respect to this clone: This is likely an artifact of a read error, given a far larger clone one base away. Other DNA variants within this sample encode the same CDR3. The rearrangement joins TRBV11-2 to TRBJ2-2; the D gene is possibly TRBD1 (5 bases). V gave up 5 bases and J gave up 9 bases, with 25 bases separating them. CDR1 SGHAT and CDR2 FQNNGV come from the germline V gene. There are 17 residues in the CDR3. The CDR3 DNA follows: TGTGCCAGCAGCCAAGACCGGGCCCATCCGGTGGGGCGGGAGCTGTTTTTT. Amino acid sequence: CASSQDRAHPVGRELFF.

The V call is TRBV4-1, the J call TRBJ2-3; 10 bases are shared with TRBD2. This CDR3 spans 16 amino acids. Germline assignment: CDR1 MGHRA and CDR2 YSYEKL. V was pared by 3 bases and J by 1 base, with 4 bases of the junction left unmatched. The CDR3 bases are TGCGCCAGCAGCCAGGGTGGGACTAGCGGCACAGATACGCAGTATTTT. Amino acid sequence: CASSQGGTSGTDTQYF.

This clone occurred many times. J is TRBJ2-7 and V is TRBV13; 8 bases match TRBD2. This CDR3 has 15 amino acids. The V gene end was trimmed by 6 bases and the J gene end by 7 bases; junction bases not matched to a gene: 14. CDR1 is PRHDT, CDR2 FYEKMQ, per germline (reference sequence). The CDR3 nucleotides are TGTGCCAGCAGGAGTGGTGGCGGGAGGTTGCGGGAGCAGTACTTC. It encodes CASRSGGGRLREQYF.

The V call is TRBV9, the J call TRBJ1-2, with 9 bases lining up with TRBD1. CDR1 and CDR2 from the germline V gene are SGDLS and YYNGEE. The J segment lost 5 bases and the V segment lost 3 bases, leaving 11 bases of the junction unmatched. The CDR3 runs 16 residues. This CDR3 reads CASSGGDRDRGYGYTF. CDR3 sequence (DNA): TGTGCCAGCAGCGGGGGGGACAGGGACAGAGGGTATGGCTACACCTTC.

This clone was seen a few times. The chain joins TRBV5-8 to TRBJ2-7, with TRBD1 matching 10 bases. V lost 0 bases to trimming and J lost 6 bases; unmatched junction nucleotides: 6. Looked up from germline, CDR1 is SGHTS and CDR2 is YDEGEE. This CDR3 contains 15 residues. CDR3 amino acids: CASSLGGTGASEQYF. Here the CDR3 DNA reads TGTGCCAGCAGCTTGGGGGGGACAGGGGCTAGCGAGCAGTACTTC.

V gene TRBV28 combines with J gene TRBJ1-2; D ambiguous. CDR1 and CDR2 from the germline V gene are MDHEN and SYDVKM. V was clipped by 2 bases and J by 7 bases, with 8 bases between them. The length of the CDR3 is 12 residues. CDR3 in DNA: TGTGCCAGCAGTTTAGGCGGAACTGGCTACACCTTC. It encodes CASSLGGTGYTF.

This clone was seen a few times. The junction departs from germline at one end; a sequencing error may be responsible. V and J are TRBV4-1 and TRBJ1-1; no definite D call. CDR3 length: 14 amino acids. Germline V gene data show CDR1 as MGHRA and CDR2 as YSYEKL. CDR3 amino acids: CASSFRRGDEDEVF. The CDR3 DNA sequence: TGCGCCAGCAGCTTCCGAAGAGGAGATGAAGATGAGGTCTTT.

V and J are TRBV6-5 and TRBJ1-4, with D hard to call. V lost 4 bases and J 0 bases, leaving 9 bases between the germline ends. The length of the CDR3 is 15 residues. Germline CDR1 and CDR2: MNHEY and SVGAGI. The CDR3 nucleotides read TGTGCCAGCAGTTCCGTTGGGGCAACTAATGAAAAACTGTTTTTT. This translates into CASSSVGATNEKLFF.

The chain combines TRBV4-1 with TRBJ2-3; the D gene is possibly TRBD2 (7 bases). CDR3 length: 14 residues. The V and J ends lost 1 base and 7 bases respectively, with 12 bases between them. Germline lookup yields CDR1 MGHRA and CDR2 YSYEKL. The CDR3 DNA is TGCGCCAGCAGCCAAGGGGGGGGGCAAAATACGCAGTATTTT. Its translation is CASSQGGGQNTQYF.